This T cell receptor (beta chain) comes out of a study of T cells after yellow fever vaccination. TCRdb re-called the 5' RACE reads with MiXCR, one entry per CDR3 protein. The sample consists of 450,000 to 550,000 distinct CDR3 sequences, 20% to 25% of them appearing once. In the case of this clonotype: What it binds is unknown.

Germline V gives CDR1 KGHSH, CDR2 LQKENI. Trimming took 0 bases from V and 3 from J; bases not matched to a gene: 4. CDR3 length: 15 amino acids. General study points: A faster peak, day 5 versus 15, was reached by the weaker secondary response. Any FACS-sorted repertoire could hold abundant clonotypes that contaminate it from the bulk population. Detected again after the booster were most primary-vaccination clones, at nearly 97% CD4 and approximately 87% CD8.

The sequence came from a man younger than 30 who received the YFV17D yellow fever vaccine. This chain uses TRBV18 with TRBJ2-5; TRBD1 matches at 7 bases. Specimen: PBMCs, collected approximately 22 days after the first yellow fever vaccination. The CDR3 region has the DNA TGTGCCAGCTCACCACCGGGACAGATGGAAGAGACCCAGTACTTC. Residues: CASSPPGQMEETQYF. Looking up the rest from reference TRBV18 and TRBJ2-5 gives the full variable domain: NAGVMQNPRHLVRRRGQEARLRCSPMKGHSHVYWYRQLPEEGLKFMVYLQKENIIDESGMPKERFSAEFPKEGPSILRIQQVVRGDSAAYFCASSPPGQMEETQYFGPGTRLLVL.